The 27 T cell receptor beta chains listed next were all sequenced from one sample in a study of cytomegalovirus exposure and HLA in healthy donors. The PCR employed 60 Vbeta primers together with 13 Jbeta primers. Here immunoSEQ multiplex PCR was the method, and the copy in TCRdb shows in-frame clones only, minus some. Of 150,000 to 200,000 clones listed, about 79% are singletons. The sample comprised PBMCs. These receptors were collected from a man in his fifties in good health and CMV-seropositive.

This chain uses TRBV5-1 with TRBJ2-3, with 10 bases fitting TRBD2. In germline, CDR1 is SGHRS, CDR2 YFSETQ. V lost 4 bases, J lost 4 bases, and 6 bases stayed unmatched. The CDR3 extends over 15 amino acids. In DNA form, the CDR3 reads TGCGCCAGCAGCATAAGCGGGGGGGGCTCAGATACGCAGTATTTT. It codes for CASSISGGGSDTQYF.

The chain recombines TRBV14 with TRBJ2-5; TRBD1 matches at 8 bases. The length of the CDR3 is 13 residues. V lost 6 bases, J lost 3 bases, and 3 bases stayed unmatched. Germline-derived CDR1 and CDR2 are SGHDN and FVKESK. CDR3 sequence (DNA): TGTGCCAGCAGGCTACAGGGGGAAGAGACCCAGTACTTC. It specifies CASRLQGEETQYF.

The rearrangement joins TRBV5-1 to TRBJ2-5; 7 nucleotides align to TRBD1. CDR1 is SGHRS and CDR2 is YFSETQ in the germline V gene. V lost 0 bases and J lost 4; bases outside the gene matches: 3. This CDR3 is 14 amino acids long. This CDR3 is CASSLEGAGETQYF. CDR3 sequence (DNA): TGCGCCAGCAGCTTGGAGGGGGCTGGAGAGACCCAGTACTTC.

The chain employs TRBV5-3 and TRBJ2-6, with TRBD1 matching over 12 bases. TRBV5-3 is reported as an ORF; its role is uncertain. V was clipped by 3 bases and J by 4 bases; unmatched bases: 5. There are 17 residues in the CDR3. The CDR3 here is CARSWGQGASGANVLTF. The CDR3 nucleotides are TGTGCCAGAAGCTGGGGACAGGGGGCTAGCGGGGCCAACGTCCTGACTTTC.

The CDR3 DNA reads TGTGCCAGCAGACCCGGGACAGGGCTATGGAATGGCAATCAGCCCCAGCATTTT. Its protein is CASRPGTGLWNGNQPQHF. The chain is built from TRBV28 and TRBJ1-5, with 9 positions matching TRBD1. V lost 6 bases, J lost 2 bases, and 14 bases stayed unmatched. Looked up from germline, CDR1 is MDHEN and CDR2 is SYDVKM. This CDR3 has 18 amino acids.

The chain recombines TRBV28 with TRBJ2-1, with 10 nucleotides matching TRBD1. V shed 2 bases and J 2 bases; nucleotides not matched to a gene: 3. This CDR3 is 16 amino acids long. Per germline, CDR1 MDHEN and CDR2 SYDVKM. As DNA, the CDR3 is TGTGCCAGCAGTTTAGGACAGGGGGTCCCCTACAATGAGCAGTTCTTC. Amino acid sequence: CASSLGQGVPYNEQFF. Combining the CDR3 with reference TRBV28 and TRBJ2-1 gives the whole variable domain DVKVTQSSRYLVKRTGEKVFLECVQDMDHENMFWYRQDPGLGLRLIYFSYDVKMKEKGDIPEGYSVSREKKERFSLILESASTNQTSMYLCASSLGQGVPYNEQFFGPGTRLTVL.

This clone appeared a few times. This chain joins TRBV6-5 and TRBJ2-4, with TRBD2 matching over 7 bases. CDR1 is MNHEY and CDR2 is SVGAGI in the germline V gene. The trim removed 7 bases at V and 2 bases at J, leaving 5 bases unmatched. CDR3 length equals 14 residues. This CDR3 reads CASKTGGPKNIQYF. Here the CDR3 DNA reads TGTGCCAGCAAAACGGGGGGACCCAAAAACATTCAGTACTTC.

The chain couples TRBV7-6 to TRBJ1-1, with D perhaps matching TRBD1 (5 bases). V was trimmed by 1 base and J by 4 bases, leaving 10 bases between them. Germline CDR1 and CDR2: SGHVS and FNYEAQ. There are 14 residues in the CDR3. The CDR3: CASSLEAGGTEAFF. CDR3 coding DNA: TGTGCCAGCAGCTTAGAGGCGGGGGGCACTGAAGCTTTCTTT.

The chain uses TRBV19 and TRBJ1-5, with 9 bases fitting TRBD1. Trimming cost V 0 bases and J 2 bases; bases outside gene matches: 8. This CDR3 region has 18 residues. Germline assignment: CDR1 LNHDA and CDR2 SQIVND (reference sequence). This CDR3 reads CASSIEGTGMFGNQPQHF. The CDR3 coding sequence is TGTGCCAGTAGTATAGAAGGGACAGGGATGTTTGGCAATCAGCCCCAGCATTTT.

The chain's CDR3 is CASSVEQGRINEQFF. The DNA for the CDR3 is TGTGCCAGCAGTGTAGAACAGGGGCGAATTAATGAGCAGTTCTTC. This chain connects TRBV6-1 to TRBJ2-1; 7 bases map to TRBD1. Germline V gene lookup returns CDR1 MNHNS and CDR2 SASEGT. Germline trimming cut 4 bases from V and 7 bases from J; bases unmatched to any gene: 10. The CDR3 contains 15 residues.

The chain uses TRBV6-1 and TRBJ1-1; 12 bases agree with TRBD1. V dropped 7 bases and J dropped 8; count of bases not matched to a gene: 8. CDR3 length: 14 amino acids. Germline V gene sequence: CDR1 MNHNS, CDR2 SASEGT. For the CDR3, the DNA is TGTGCCAGCACCGGGACAGGGGGCGCGAAGGAAGCTTTCTTT. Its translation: CASTGTGGAKEAFF.

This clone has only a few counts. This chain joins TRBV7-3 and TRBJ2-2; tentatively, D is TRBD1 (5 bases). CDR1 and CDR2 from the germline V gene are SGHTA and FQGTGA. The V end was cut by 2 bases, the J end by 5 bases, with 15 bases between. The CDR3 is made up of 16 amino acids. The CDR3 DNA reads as TGTGCCAGCAGCTTAGAGACAGCAAGACGGACCGGGGAGCTGTTTTTT. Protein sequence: CASSLETARRTGELFF.

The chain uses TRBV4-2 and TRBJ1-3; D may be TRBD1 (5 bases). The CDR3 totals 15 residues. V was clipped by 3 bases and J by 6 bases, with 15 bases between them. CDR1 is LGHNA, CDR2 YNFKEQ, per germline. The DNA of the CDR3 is TGTGCCAGCAGCCAGAGCGGGACGGGGACAAACACCATATATTTT. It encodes CASSQSGTGTNTIYF.

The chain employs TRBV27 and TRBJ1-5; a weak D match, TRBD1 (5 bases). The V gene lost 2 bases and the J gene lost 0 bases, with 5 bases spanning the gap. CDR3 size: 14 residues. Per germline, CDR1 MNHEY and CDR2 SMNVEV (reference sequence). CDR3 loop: CASSLRGSNQPQHF. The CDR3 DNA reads TGTGCCAGCAGTTTAAGGGGTAGCAATCAGCCCCAGCATTTT.

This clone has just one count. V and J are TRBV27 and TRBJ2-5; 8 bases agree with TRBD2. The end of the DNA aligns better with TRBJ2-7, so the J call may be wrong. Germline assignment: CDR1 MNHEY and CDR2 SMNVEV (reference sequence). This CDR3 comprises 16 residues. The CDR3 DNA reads TGTGCCAGCAGTTTATCAGGTAGCGGGACTTCCTACGAGCAGTACTTC. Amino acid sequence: CASSLSGSGTSYEQYF.

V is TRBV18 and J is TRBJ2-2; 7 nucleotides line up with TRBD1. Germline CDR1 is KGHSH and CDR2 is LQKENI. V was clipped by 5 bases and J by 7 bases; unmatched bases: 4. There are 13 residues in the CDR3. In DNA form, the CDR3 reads TGTGCCAGCTCAGAACAGGGGAACGGGGAGCTGTTTTTT. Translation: CASSEQGNGELFF.

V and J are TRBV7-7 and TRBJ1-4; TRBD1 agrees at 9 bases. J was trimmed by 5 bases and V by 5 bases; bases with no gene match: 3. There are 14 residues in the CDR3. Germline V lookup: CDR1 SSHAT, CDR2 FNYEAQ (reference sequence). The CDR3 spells CASSPDRGNEKLFF. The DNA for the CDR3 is TGTGCCAGCAGCCCGGACAGGGGAAATGAAAAACTGTTTTTT.

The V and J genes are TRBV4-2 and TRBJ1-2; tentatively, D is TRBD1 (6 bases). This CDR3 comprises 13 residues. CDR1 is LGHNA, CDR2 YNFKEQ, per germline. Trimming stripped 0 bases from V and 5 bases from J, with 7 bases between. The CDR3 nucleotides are TGTGCCAGCAGCCAAGACACAGGGTATGGCTACACCTTC. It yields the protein CASSQDTGYGYTF.

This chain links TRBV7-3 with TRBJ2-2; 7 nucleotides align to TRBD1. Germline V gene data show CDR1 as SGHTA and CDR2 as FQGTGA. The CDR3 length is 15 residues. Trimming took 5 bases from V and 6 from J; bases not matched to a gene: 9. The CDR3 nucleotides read TGTGCCAGCAGCCCGTTTGACAGGGAGTCCGGGGAGCTGTTTTTT. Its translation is CASSPFDRESGELFF.

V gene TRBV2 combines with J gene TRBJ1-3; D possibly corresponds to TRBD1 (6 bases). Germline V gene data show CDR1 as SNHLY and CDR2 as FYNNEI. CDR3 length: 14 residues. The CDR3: CAGGSQLSGNTIYF. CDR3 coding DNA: TGTGCAGGGGGATCACAACTCTCTGGAAACACCATATATTTT. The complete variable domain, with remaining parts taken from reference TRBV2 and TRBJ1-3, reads EPEVTQTPSHQVTQMGQEVILRCVPISNHLYFYWYRQILGQKVEFLVSFYNNEISEKSEIFDDQFSVERPDGSNFTLKIRSTKLEDSAMYFCAGGSQLSGNTIYFGEGSWLTVV.

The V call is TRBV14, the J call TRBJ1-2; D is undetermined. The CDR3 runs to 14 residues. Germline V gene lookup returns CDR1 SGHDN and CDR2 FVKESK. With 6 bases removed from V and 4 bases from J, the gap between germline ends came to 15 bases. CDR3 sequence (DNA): TGTGCCAGCAGTGGAGGCGGCCGGCCCTATGGCTACACCTTC. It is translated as CASSGGGRPYGYTF.

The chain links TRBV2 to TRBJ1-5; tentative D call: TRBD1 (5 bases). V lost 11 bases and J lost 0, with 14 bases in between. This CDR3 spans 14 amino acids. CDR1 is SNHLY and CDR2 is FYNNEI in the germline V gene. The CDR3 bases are TGTGCCTGCCGGGGGTCAGATAGCAATCAGCCCCAGCATTTT. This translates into CACRGSDSNQPQHF.

In nucleotides, the CDR3 is TGTGCCAGCAGCTTCTACAGGGACGGCGAGCAGTACTTC. Translating it yields CASSFYRDGEQYF. This chain joins TRBV13 and TRBJ2-7; possible D gene TRBD1, 6 bases. With 3 bases removed from V and 6 bases from J, the gap between germline ends came to 12 bases. The CDR3 loop spans 13 amino acids. CDR1 and CDR2 from the germline V gene are PRHDT and FYEKMQ (reference sequence).

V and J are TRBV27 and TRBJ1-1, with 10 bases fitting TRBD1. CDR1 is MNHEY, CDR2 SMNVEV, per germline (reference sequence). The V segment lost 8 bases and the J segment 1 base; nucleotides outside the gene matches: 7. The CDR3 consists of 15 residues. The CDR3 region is CASGYWTGGNTEAFF. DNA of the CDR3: TGTGCCAGCGGCTATTGGACAGGGGGGAACACTGAAGCTTTCTTT.

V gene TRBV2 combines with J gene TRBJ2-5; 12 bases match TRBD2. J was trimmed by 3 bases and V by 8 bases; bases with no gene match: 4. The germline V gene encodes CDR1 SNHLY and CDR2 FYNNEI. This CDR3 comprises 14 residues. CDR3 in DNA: TGTGCCAGCCAACGGACTAGCGGGGAAGAGACCCAGTACTTC. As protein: CASQRTSGEETQYF.

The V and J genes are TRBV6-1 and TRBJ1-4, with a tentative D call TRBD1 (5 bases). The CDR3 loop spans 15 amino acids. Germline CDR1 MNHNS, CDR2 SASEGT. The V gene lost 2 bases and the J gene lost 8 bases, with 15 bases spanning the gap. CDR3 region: CASSERGHGPEKLFF. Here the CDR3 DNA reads TGTGCCAGCAGTGAAAGAGGACACGGTCCAGAAAAACTGTTTTTT.

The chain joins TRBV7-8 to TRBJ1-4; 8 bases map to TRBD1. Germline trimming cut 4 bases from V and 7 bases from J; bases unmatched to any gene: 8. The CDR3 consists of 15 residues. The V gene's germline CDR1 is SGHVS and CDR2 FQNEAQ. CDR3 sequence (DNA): TGTGCCAGCAGCTACCGACAGGGGAAAAGTGAAAAACTGTTTTTT. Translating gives CASSYRQGKSEKLFF. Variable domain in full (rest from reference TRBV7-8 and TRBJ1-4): GAGVSQSPRYKVAKRGQDVALRCDPISGHVSLFWYQQALGQGPEFLTYFQNEAQLDKSGLPSDRFFAERPEGSVSTLKIQRTQQEDSAVYLCASSYRQGKSEKLFFGSGTQLSVL.